This TCR beta chain was retrieved from a study of blood T cell repertoires in COVID-19 (dated by TCRdb to between 2020 and 2021). For context, the study as a whole: Collaborator samples came from the United States, Italy and Spain and covered acute and convalescent phases of COVID-19. The material from the prospective study consisted of cDNA or gDNA derived from T cells, B-cell-depleted T cells, or PBMCs. Where available, HLA class I and class II types were obtained from metadata supplied by the sample provider rather than from assay-based typing. The dataset comprised deeply sampled blood TCRbeta repertoires from subjects exposed to, actively infected with, or recovered from COVID-19. Samples came from the ongoing ImmuneRACE study (first 160 participants) plus 1,254 subjects from 6 global collaborators. A de-identified subject ID, COVID-19 status, age in years and sex were almost always included in the sample metadata. A freely available public database, intended as a resource for researchers studying the immune response to SARS-CoV-2, is where the repertoires were released.

Each collaborating institution followed its own protocols to collect whole blood in K2EDTA tubes. For TCRbeta analysis, collaborators shipped samples in one of three forms: frozen whole blood, isolated PBMCs, or DNA extracted from either of those sample types. Study-wide conclusions, independent of this receptor: How much clinical and demographic metadata was included differed by source and by participant, and the metadata was provided uncurated.

The immunoSEQ Assay, a bias-controlled multiplex PCR, was used to amplify TCRbeta CDR3 regions from genomic DNA. The paper's data handling went like this. The number of nucleated cells in each sample was estimated from the amplification of reference gene primers within the assay. Sequence reads were collapsed and filtered to measure the absolute abundance of every unique TCRbeta CDR3 rearrangement. For each sample, productive Simpson clonality was calculated as the square root of Simpson's diversity index over productive rearrangements. In its TCRdb copy, this immuneACCESS table keeps in-frame sequences only and misses some clones. Where compared with another copy, unresolved V genes explain less than half of these, and the others have no known cause. V, J and clone size derive from that table, while D and trimming were established from the DNA sequence. The sample includes 70,000 to 95,000 clones, with around four fifths observed a single time. The ten biggest clones cover about a sixth of the sample.

Taken from cysteine to phenylalanine, the CDR3 has 14 residues. CDR3 DNA is the only sequence kept; it has 42 bases, read in frame from the first base. V trim: 4 bases; J trim: 7 bases; unmatched bases: 6. The CDR1 and CDR2 encoded by the germline V gene are MNHEY and SVGAGI. This clone has just one count. No antigen is known for it. No base quality values were provided; no much bigger clone lies one nucleotide off. The specimen was peripheral blood. The rearrangement joined TRBV6-5 to TRBJ1-5, and TRBD1 aligns with 8 junction nucleotides. The clonotype was recovered from an elderly man with active or convalescent COVID-19. The DNA sequence follows: TGTGCCAGCAGTTCCCACAGGGGGGGACAGCCCCAGCATTTT. Its amino acids are CASSSHRGGQPQHF.